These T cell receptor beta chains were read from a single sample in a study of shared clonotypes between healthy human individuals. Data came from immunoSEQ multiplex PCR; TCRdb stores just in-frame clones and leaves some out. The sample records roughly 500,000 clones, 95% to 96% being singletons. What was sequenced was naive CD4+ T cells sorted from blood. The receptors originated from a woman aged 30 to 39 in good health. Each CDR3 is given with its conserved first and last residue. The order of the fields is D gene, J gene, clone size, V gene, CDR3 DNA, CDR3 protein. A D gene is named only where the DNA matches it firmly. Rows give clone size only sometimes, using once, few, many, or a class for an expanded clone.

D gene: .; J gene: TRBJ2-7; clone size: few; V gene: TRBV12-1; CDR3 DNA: TGTGCCAGCAGCACCACCTACGAGCAGTACTTC; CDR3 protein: CASSTTYEQYF
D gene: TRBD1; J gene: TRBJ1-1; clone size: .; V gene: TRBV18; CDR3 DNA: TGTGCCAGCTCACCTGGGGACAGAACCGAAGCTTTCTTT; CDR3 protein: CASSPGDRTEAFF
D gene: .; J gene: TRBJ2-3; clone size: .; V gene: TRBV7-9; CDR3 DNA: TGTGCCAGCAGCTTAATGGGTAGTGTAGATACGCAGTATTTT; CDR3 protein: CASSLMGSVDTQYF
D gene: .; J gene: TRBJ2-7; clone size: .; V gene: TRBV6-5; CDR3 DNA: TGTGCCAGCAGTTCACAGTCCTACGAGCAGTACTTC; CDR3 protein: CASSSQSYEQYF
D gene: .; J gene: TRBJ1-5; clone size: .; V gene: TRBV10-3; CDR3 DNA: TGTGCCATCAGGGACCCGGCAGGGCCCCAGCATTTT; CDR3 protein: CAIRDPAGPQHF
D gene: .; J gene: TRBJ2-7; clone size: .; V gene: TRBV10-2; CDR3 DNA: TGCGCCAGCAGTGATGTGGGCGAGCAGTACTTC; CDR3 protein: CASSDVGEQYF
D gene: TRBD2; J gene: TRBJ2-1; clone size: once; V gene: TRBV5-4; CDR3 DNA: TGTGCCAGCAGCCCCCCCTCGGGACTAGCGGGAAACAATGAGCAGTTCTTC; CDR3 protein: CASSPPSGLAGNNEQFF
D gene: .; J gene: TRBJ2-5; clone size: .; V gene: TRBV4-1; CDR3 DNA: TGCGCCAGCAGCCAAGGCCGGGACGGACAAGAGACCCAGTACTTC; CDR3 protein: CASSQGRDGQETQYF
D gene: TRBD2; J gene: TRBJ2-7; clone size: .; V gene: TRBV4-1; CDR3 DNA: TGCGCCAGCAGCCAAGCCCGGACTAGCGGCTACGAGCAGTACTTC; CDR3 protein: CASSQARTSGYEQYF
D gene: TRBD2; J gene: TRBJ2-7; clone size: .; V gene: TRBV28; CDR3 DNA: TGTGCCAGCAGCCGTAGCGGGTACGAGCAGTACTTC; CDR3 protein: CASSRSGYEQYF